In its sample, the clone carrying this TCR beta chain was seen a few times. The target antigen is unknown. This CDR3 region has 15 residues. J gave up 0 bases and V 5 bases, and 7 bases lay outside the gene matches. Germline CDR1 reads SQVTM; CDR2 reads ANQGSEA. This specimen belongs to a study of response to subunit inactivated influenza vaccine. TCRdb itself ran the RT-PCR reads through MiXCR, one entry per CDR3 protein. Of about 800,000 distinct CDR3 sequences listed, around 20% are singletons. Study-level results: Few new T cells, the authors suggested, are recruited by each seasonal influenza vaccination.

The origin of this receptor is a man between 45 and 60 years old who received an inactivated influenza vaccine. The chain links TRBV29-1 to TRBJ2-5; 9 nucleotides match TRBD1. The source material was PBMCs from blood, sampled roughly 5 days after vaccination. The CDR3 DNA sequence: TGCAGCGTTCCGCGGACAGGGGCCCACCAAGAGACCCAGTACTTC. It yields the protein CSVPRTGAHQETQYF.